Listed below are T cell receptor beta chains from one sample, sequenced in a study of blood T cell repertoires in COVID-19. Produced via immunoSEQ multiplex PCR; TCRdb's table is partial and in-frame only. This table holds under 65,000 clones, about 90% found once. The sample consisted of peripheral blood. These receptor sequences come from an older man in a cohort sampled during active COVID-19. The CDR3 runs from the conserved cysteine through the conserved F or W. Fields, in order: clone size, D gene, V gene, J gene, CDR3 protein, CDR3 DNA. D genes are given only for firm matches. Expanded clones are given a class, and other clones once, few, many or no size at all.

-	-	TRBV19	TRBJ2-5	CASSMAAGTQETQYF	TGTGCCAGTAGTATGGCGGCAGGGACTCAAGAGACCCAGTACTTC
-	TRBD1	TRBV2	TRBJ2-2	CASSRGTGGAGTGELFF	TGTGCCAGCAGTCGAGGGACAGGGGGCGCAGGCACCGGGGAGCTGTTTTTT
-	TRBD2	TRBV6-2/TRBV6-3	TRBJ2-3	CASSSLAGGPDTDTQYF	TGTGCCAGCAGTTCCCTAGCGGGGGGGCCAGACACAGATACGCAGTATTTT
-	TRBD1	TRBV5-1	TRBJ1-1	CASSSSGGNTEAFF	TGCGCCAGCAGCTCATCAGGGGGGAACACTGAAGCTTTCTTT
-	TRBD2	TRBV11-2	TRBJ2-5	CASTSWGGQETQYF	TGTGCCAGCACCTCATGGGGAGGGCAAGAGACCCAGTACTTC
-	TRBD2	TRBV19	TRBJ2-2	CASSSSGLAGVAGELFF	TGTGCCAGTAGTAGCTCGGGACTAGCGGGAGTGGCCGGGGAGCTGTTTTTT
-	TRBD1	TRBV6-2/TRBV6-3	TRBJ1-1	CASSYLPDRGGRITEAFF	TGTGCCAGCAGTTACCTCCCGGACAGGGGAGGCCGAATCACTGAAGCTTTCTTT
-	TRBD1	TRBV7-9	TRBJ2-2	CASSARFGTDGELFF	TGTGCCAGCAGCGCACGTTTTGGGACAGACGGGGAGCTGTTTTTT
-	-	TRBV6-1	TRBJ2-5	CASSEVSVKETQYF	TGTGCCAGCAGTGAAGTCTCTGTAAAAGAGACCCAGTACTTC
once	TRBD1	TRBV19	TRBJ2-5	CASSRGDREQETQYF	TGTGCCAGTAGTAGGGGGGACAGGGAACAAGAGACCCAGTACTTC
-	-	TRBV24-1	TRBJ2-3	CATSDLTGLTQYF	TGTGCCACCAGTGATTTGACGGGGTTAACGCAGTATTTT
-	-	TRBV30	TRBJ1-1	CAWTGKTEAFF	TGTGCCTGGACAGGGAAAACTGAAGCTTTCTTT
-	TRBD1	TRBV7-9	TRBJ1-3	CASSPRQGATGNTIYF	TGTGCCAGCAGCCCGAGACAGGGGGCTACTGGAAACACCATATATTTT
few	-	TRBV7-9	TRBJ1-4	CASSLEDPGVGEKLFF	TGTGCCAGCAGCTTAGAGGACCCAGGGGTGGGTGAAAAACTGTTTTTT
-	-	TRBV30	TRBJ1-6	CAWSGQHNSPLHF	TGTGCCTGGAGTGGACAGCATAATTCACCCCTCCACTTT
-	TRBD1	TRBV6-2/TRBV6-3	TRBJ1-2	CASSSTQGNYGYTF	TGTGCCAGCAGCTCCACACAGGGGAACTATGGCTACACCTTC
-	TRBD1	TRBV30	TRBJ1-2	CAWTKLGQGNGYTF	TGTGCCTGGACCAAACTCGGACAGGGTAATGGCTACACCTTC
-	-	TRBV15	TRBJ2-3	CATANTDTQYF	TGTGCCACCGCTAACACAGATACGCAGTATTTT
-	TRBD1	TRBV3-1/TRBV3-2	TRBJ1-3	CASSQVGQGASGNTIYF	TGTGCCAGCAGCCAAGTTGGGCAGGGGGCTTCTGGAAACACCATATATTTT
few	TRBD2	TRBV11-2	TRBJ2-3	CASSLRTSGGAKGTDTQYF	TGTGCCAGCAGCTTAAGGACTAGCGGGGGGGCCAAGGGCACAGATACGCAGTATTTT
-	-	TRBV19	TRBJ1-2	CASSIVADYNYGYTF	TGTGCCAGTAGTATAGTTGCGGACTATAACTATGGCTACACCTTC
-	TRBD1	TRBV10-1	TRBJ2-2	CASSDWIVVQGRYTGELFF	TGCGCCAGCAGTGATTGGATAGTCGTACAGGGGCGTTACACCGGGGAGCTGTTTTTT
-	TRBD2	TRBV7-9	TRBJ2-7	CASSLARGLASDEQYF	TGTGCCAGCAGCTTAGCGCGGGGACTAGCTTCCGACGAGCAGTACTTC
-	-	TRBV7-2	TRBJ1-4	CASSLGVTHTGEKLFF	TGTGCCAGCAGCTTGGGAGTTACCCACACCGGGGAAAAACTGTTTTTT
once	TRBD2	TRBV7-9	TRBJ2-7	CATRAGVPGEQYF	TGTGCCACCCGAGCGGGAGTTCCGGGGGAGCAGTACTTC
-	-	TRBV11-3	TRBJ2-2	CASSLDRPLNTGELFF	TGTGCCAGCAGCTTGGACAGACCTCTGAACACCGGGGAGCTGTTTTTT
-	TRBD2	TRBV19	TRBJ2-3	CASSIVGPGTSGVDTQYF	TGTGCCAGTAGTATAGTAGGGCCCGGGACTAGCGGGGTGGATACGCAGTATTTT
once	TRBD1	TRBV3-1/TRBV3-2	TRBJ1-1	CASSFGQGNTEAFF	TGTGCCAGCAGCTTTGGACAGGGGAACACTGAAGCTTTCTTT
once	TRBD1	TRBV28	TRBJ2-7	CASSTGGSYEQYF	TGTGCCAGCAGCACAGGGGGGTCCTACGAGCAGTACTTC
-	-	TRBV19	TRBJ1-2	CASSSIGDTGYTF	TGTGCCAGTAGTTCCATAGGGGATACGGGCTACACCTTC
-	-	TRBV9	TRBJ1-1	CASSPWGRLNTEAFF	TGTGCCAGCAGCCCCTGGGGCAGACTGAACACTGAAGCTTTCTTT
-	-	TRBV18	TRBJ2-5	CASSPPSGHGGTQYF	TGTGCCAGCTCACCACCATCGGGGCACGGGGGGACCCAGTACTTC
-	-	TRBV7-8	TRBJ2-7	CASSLRVGEEQYF	TGTGCCAGCAGCCTCCGGGTCGGGGAAGAGCAGTACTTC
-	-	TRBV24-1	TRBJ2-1	CATSDSGTGRNEQFF	TGTGCCACCAGTGATTCGGGGACTGGGCGGAATGAGCAGTTCTTC
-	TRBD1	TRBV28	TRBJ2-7	CASSLPGQGYEQYF	TGTGCCAGCAGTTTACCGGGACAGGGGTACGAGCAGTACTTC
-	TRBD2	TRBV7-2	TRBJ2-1	CASSPGLARSYNEQFF	TGTGCCAGCAGCCCGGGACTAGCTAGGTCCTACAATGAGCAGTTCTTC
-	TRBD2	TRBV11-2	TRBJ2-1	CASSLFGRSGGAMDEQFF	TGTGCCAGCAGCTTATTCGGGAGAAGCGGGGGGGCCATGGATGAGCAGTTCTTC
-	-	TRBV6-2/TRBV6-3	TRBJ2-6	CASSYRQGYSGGANVLTF	TGTGCCAGCAGTTATAGGCAGGGATACAGTGGTGGGGCCAACGTCCTGACTTTC
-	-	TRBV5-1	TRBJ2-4	CASSLGALDRNIQYF	TGCGCCAGCAGCTTGGGGGCGTTGGATAGAAACATTCAGTACTTC
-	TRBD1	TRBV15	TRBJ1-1	CATSLDRANTEAFF	TGTGCCACCAGCCTCGACAGGGCGAACACTGAAGCTTTCTTT
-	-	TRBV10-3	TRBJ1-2	CAISERGLGVDGYTF	TGTGCCATCAGTGAACGTGGCTTAGGGGTGGATGGCTACACCTTC
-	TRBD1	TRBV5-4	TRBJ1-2	CASSSRQGADGYTF	TGTGCCAGCAGCTCCAGACAGGGGGCGGATGGCTACACCTTC
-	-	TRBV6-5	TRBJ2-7	CASSLPGLTYEQYF	TGTGCCAGCAGTTTACCGGGACTGACCTACGAGCAGTACTTC
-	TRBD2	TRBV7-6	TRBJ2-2	CASSGRGGLGTGELFF	TGTGCCAGCAGCGGCCGGGGGGGCCTCGGCACCGGGGAGCTGTTTTTT
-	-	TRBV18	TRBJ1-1	CASSPRLEGTEAFF	TGTGCCAGCTCACCCCGACTGGAGGGGACTGAAGCTTTCTTT
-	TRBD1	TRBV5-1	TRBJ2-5	CASRAGTGGETQYF	TGCGCCAGCAGGGCAGGGACAGGGGGAGAGACCCAGTACTTC
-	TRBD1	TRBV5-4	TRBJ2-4	CASSSGDRLAKNIQYF	TGTGCCAGCAGCTCCGGGGACAGATTAGCCAAAAACATTCAGTACTTC
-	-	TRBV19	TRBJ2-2	CASSITGTELFF	TGTGCCAGTAGTATAACGGGAACGGAGCTGTTTTTT
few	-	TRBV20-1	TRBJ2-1	CSASLFRGRGEQFF	TGCAGTGCTAGTCTATTTAGGGGAAGGGGTGAGCAGTTCTTC
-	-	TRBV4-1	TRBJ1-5	CASSQDVQEGGQPQHF	TGCGCCAGCAGCCAAGATGTGCAGGAGGGAGGTCAGCCCCAGCATTTT
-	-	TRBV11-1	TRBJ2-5	CAIQQGAQQETQYF	TGTGCCATCCAGCAAGGAGCGCAACAAGAGACCCAGTACTTC
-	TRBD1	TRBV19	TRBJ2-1	CASSSKGQVINNEQFF	TGTGCCAGTAGTTCGAAGGGACAGGTAATAAACAATGAGCAGTTCTTC
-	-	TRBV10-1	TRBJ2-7	CASSESGGEQYF	TGCGCCAGCAGTGAGTCAGGGGGCGAGCAGTACTTC